These 16 T cell receptor beta chains share one sample of origin, sequenced in a study of cytomegalovirus exposure and HLA in healthy donors. The PCR used 60 Vbeta and 13 Jbeta primers. The method was immunoSEQ multiplex PCR; TCRdb's version includes in-frame clones alone and lacks a portion of them. The repertoire holds about 130,000 clones, with approximately 89% as singletons. Sequenced sample: PBMCs. All receptors come from a woman aged 25-40 years in good health and CMV-seropositive.

This chain uses TRBV5-4 with TRBJ2-5; 10 positions match TRBD1. CDR3 length: 14 residues. Per germline, CDR1 SGHNT and CDR2 YYREEE (reference sequence). The V and J ends lost 4 bases and 3 bases, in that order; junction bases with no gene match: 3. As DNA, the CDR3 is TGTGCCAGCAGCCAGGACAGGGGGGAAGAGACCCAGTACTTC. Protein product: CASSQDRGEETQYF.

This sequence joins TRBV5-1 and TRBJ2-5; D is ambiguous. Per the germline V gene, CDR1 is SGHRS and CDR2 is YFSETQ. This CDR3 spans 12 amino acids. With 0 bases removed from V and 7 bases from J, the gap between germline ends came to 7 bases. The CDR3 protein is CASSLEFGTQYF. The CDR3 bases are TGCGCCAGCAGCTTGGAGTTCGGGACCCAGTACTTC.

This clone has just one count. Additional DNA sequences in this sample encode the identical CDR3. The CDR3 DNA is TGTGCCAGTAGTATTCCAGGGGGAAACTATGGCTACACCTTC. This gives the protein CASSIPGGNYGYTF. The rearrangement joins TRBV19 to TRBJ1-2; 7 positions match TRBD1. This CDR3 is built from 14 residues. After removal of 3 bases from V and 2 bases from J, the junction contained 3 bases not matched to a gene. Germline V CDR1 and CDR2: LNHDA, SQIVND (reference sequence).

The rearrangement links TRBV6-6 to TRBJ2-2; perhaps TRBD2 as D (5 bases). Germline V CDR1 and CDR2: MNHNY, SVGAGI (reference sequence). Deletions cut 4 bases from V and 0 bases from J, with 12 bases between. CDR3 size: 16 residues. The CDR3 loop reads CASSSPEGTNTGELFF. The CDR3 nucleotides are TGTGCCAGCAGTTCCCCCGAGGGCACGAACACCGGGGAGCTGTTTTTT.

This clone was observed a handful of times. The CDR3 DNA reads TGTGCCTGGAGCCCGGGACAGCTTAATTCACCCCTCCACTTT. It codes for CAWSPGQLNSPLHF. The rearrangement joins TRBV30 to TRBJ1-6, with 7 bases that match TRBD1. Germline CDR1 GTSNPN, CDR2 SVGIG (reference sequence). There are 14 residues in the CDR3. V shed 3 bases and J 6 bases; nucleotides not matched to a gene: 5.

This clone has only one observation. The chain employs TRBV27 and TRBJ1-2; 8 bases are shared with TRBD1. The trim removed 5 bases at V and 5 bases at J, leaving 7 bases unmatched. The germline gives CDR1 MNHEY, CDR2 SMNVEV (reference sequence). The CDR3 covers 14 residues. The CDR3 nucleotides read TGTGCCAGCAGTACCCAGGGGGCGGGTTATGGCTACACCTTC. This sequence encodes CASSTQGAGYGYTF.

The CDR3 loop reads CASKVQGAGVGEFF. CDR3 coding DNA: TGTGCCAGCAAGGTGCAGGGGGCAGGAGTAGGGGAATTCTTC. This sequence joins TRBV2 and TRBJ2-1, with 8 bases that match TRBD1. The ends lost 7 bases at V and 16 bases at J; junction bases unmatched: 18. The CDR3 covers 14 residues. CDR1 is SNHLY and CDR2 is FYNNEI in the germline V gene.

The sample holds one count of this clone. The J gene is TRBJ2-5, the V gene TRBV5-1; D may be TRBD2 (6 bases). V lost 2 bases to trimming and J lost 3 bases, with 14 bases between them. CDR1 and CDR2 (germline): SGHRS, YFSETQ. The CDR3 has 15 residues. In DNA, the CDR3 is TGCGCCAGCAGCTTAACCGGGGCTAGCGAAGAGACCCAGTACTTC. Residues: CASSLTGASEETQYF.

This sequence joins TRBV2 and TRBJ2-7, with 7 nucleotides matching TRBD2. The CDR3 is 16 residues long. In germline, CDR1 is SNHLY, CDR2 FYNNEI. V trimming: 5 bases; J trimming: 2 bases; junction bases outside the gene matches: 12. The CDR3 DNA is TGTGCCAGCAGTAACCGGCGGGCTAGCGGTGCCTACGAGCAGTACTTC. Its protein product is CASSNRRASGAYEQYF. Variable domain in full (rest from reference TRBV2 and TRBJ2-7): EPEVTQTPSHQVTQMGQEVILRCVPISNHLYFYWYRQILGQKVEFLVSFYNNEISEKSEIFDDQFSVERPDGSNFTLKIRSTKLEDSAMYFCASSNRRASGAYEQYFGPGTRLTVT.

This clone was counted between two and nine times. The V call is TRBV6-1, the J call TRBJ1-1; D is perhaps TRBD1 (5 bases). V was pared by 6 bases and J by 0 bases, with 14 bases between. The CDR3 runs to 15 residues. Germline CDR1 is MNHNS and CDR2 is SASEGT. CDR3 bases: TGTGCCAGCAGCCCGCAGGACAACCTGAACACTGAAGCTTTCTTT. Its translation: CASSPQDNLNTEAFF.

The gene calls are TRBV28 and TRBJ2-3, with TRBD2 identical over 10 bases. There are 16 residues in the CDR3. CDR1 MDHEN and CDR2 SYDVKM come from the germline V gene. V lost 4 bases to trimming and J lost 0 bases; unmatched junction nucleotides: 4. Here the CDR3 reads CASSSSGGSSTDTQYF. Here the CDR3 DNA reads TGTGCCAGCAGTTCTAGCGGGGGATCTAGCACAGATACGCAGTATTTT.

This rearrangement joins TRBV9 to TRBJ2-1; TRBD2 matches at 11 bases. CDR1 is SGDLS and CDR2 is YYNGEE in the germline V gene. The ends lost 0 bases at V and 7 bases at J; junction bases unmatched: 0. The CDR3 runs 14 residues. CDR3 nucleotide sequence: TGTGCCAGCAGCGTAGGGACTAGCGGGAATGAGCAGTTCTTC. Its protein is CASSVGTSGNEQFF. Together with reference TRBV9 and TRBJ2-1, the CDR3 gives the full variable domain: DSGVTQTPKHLITATGQRVTLRCSPRSGDLSVYWYQQSLDQGLQFLIQYYNGEERAKGNILERFSAQQFPDLHSELNLSSLELGDSALYFCASSVGTSGNEQFFGPGTRLTVL.

The chain carries TRBV19 and TRBJ2-7; D is perhaps TRBD1 (6 bases). Germline CDR1 LNHDA, CDR2 SQIVND (reference sequence). The CDR3 extends over 13 amino acids. Between the trimmed V and J ends, which lost 3 bases and 3 bases, there was a span of 9 bases. The CDR3 DNA reads TGTGCCAGTAGTATGGGACATGGCTACGAGCAGTACTTC. Translation: CASSMGHGYEQYF.

The V gene is TRBV11-1, the J gene TRBJ2-2, with 7 bases that match TRBD1. Trimming at V came to 1 base and at J to 4 bases, leaving 6 bases not matched to a gene. The CDR3 has 16 amino acids. Germline V gene lookup returns CDR1 SGHAT and CDR2 FQDESV (reference sequence). CDR3 amino acids: CASSLDTGASTGELFF. The CDR3 DNA reads as TGTGCCAGCAGCTTAGATACAGGGGCAAGCACCGGGGAGCTGTTTTTT.

V gene TRBV29-1 combines with J gene TRBJ1-2; D perhaps matches TRBD1 (5 bases). V was shortened by 3 bases and J by 7 bases, with 15 bases between the two germline ends. There are 13 residues in the CDR3. Germline CDR1 reads SQVTM; CDR2 reads ANQGSEA. The CDR3: CSVDPGGGLGYTF. The DNA for the CDR3 is TGCAGCGTTGATCCGGGGGGAGGGCTTGGCTACACCTTC.

The CDR3 spells CASSMYRGDGYTF. The CDR3 DNA follows: TGTGCCAGCAGCATGTACAGGGGGGATGGCTACACCTTC. The chain uses TRBV5-4 and TRBJ1-2; 8 bases map to TRBD1. This CDR3 has 13 residues. The germline V gene has CDR1 SGHNT and CDR2 YYREEE (reference sequence). The junction had 5 bases not matched to a gene; V was cut back by 4 bases and J by 6 bases.